This T cell receptor beta chain was sequenced for a study of blood T cell repertoires in COVID-19. Some clones are missing from TCRdb's copy, which holds only in-frame ones; the method was immunoSEQ multiplex PCR. The table records fewer than 700,000 clones, roughly 91% of them present only once. The ends were cut back, 7 bases at V and 8 bases at J, with 12 bases in the middle. There are 12 residues in the CDR3. Germline assignment: CDR1 SEHNR and CDR2 FQNEAQ (reference sequence). The source material was peripheral blood. The genes are TRBV7-9 and TRBJ2-1, with D tentatively TRBD2 (6 bases). The clonotype originates from a woman in her 50s with COVID-19, enrolled during active disease. The CDR3 loop reads CASTTGGDEQFF. The DNA of the CDR3 is TGTGCCAGCACCACTGGAGGGGATGAGCAGTTCTTC.